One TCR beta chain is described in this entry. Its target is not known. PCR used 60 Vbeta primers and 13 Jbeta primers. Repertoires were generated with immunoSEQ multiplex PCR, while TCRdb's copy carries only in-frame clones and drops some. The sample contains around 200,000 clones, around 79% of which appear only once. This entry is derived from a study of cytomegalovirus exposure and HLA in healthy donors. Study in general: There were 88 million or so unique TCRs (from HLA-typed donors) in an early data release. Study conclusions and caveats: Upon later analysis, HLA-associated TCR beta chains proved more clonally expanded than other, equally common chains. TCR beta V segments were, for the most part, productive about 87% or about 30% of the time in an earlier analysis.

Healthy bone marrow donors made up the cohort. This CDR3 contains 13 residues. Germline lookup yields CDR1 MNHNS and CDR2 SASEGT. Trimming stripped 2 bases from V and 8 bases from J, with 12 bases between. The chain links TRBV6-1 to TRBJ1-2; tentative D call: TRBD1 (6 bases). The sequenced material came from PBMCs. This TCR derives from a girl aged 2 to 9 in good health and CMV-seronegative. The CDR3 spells CASSERGMEGYTF. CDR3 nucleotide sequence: TGTGCCAGCAGTGAAAGGGGGATGGAAGGCTACACCTTC.